These 16 T cell receptor beta chains share one sample of origin, sequenced in a study of CD8 T cells in Susac syndrome. The authors reverse transcribed roughly 0.5 to 1 ug RNA with random hexamers. TCRdb used MiXCR to reprocess the immunoSEQ multiplex PCR reads, holding one entry per CDR3 protein. Of hundreds of thousands of distinct CDR3 sequences listed, 90% to 95% were seen once; the top ten hold about 0.071%. Specimen: CD4+ T cells from PBMCs. Source of these receptors: a human donor with multiple sclerosis.

The chain uses TRBV20-1 and TRBJ2-3; tentative D call: TRBD1 (5 bases). Germline CDR1 and CDR2: DFQATT and SNEGSKA (reference sequence). V dropped 3 bases and J dropped 2 bases, with 9 bases sitting between them. The CDR3 contains 13 residues. The CDR3 region has the DNA TGCAGTGCTAGTTTTGGGGCCACAGATACGCAGTATTTT. Amino acid sequence: CSASFGATDTQYF.

This chain links TRBV6-1 with TRBJ2-2, with D unclear. The ends were cut back, 6 bases at V and 8 bases at J, with 13 bases in the middle. This CDR3 has 13 residues. Germline V gives CDR1 MNHNS, CDR2 SASEGT. CDR3: CASSHARAGELFF. CDR3 nucleotide sequence: TGTGCCAGCAGCCACGCAAGGGCTGGGGAGCTGTTTTTT.

The CDR3, as DNA: TGTGCCAGCAGCCCGGGCGTTTCGGGAAATCAGCCCCAGCATTTT. Amino acid sequence: CASSPGVSGNQPQHF. The rearrangement links TRBV5-6 to TRBJ1-5; D is undetermined. Germline CDR1 is SGHDT and CDR2 is YYEEEE. Deletions cut 4 bases from V and 4 bases from J, with 15 bases between. The length of the CDR3 is 15 residues.

The chain links TRBV6-5 to TRBJ2-2; 7 bases are a match to TRBD2. The germline CDR1 and CDR2 sequences are MNHEY and SVGAGI. There are 16 residues in the CDR3. V shed 4 bases, J shed 6 bases, and the junction held 11 bases outside the gene matches. CDR3 in DNA: TGTGCCAGCAGTTCTGATTCGGGGGAGGGCCCCGGGGAGCTGTTTTTT. Amino acid sequence: CASSSDSGEGPGELFF.

V is TRBV7-6 and J is TRBJ2-7; the D gene is possibly TRBD2 (6 bases). V lost 5 bases to trimming and J lost 0 bases, with 17 bases between them. The germline gives CDR1 SGHVS, CDR2 FNYEAQ. This CDR3 comprises 16 residues. The CDR3 region is CASSREREGSSYEQYF. In DNA, the CDR3 is TGTGCCAGCAGCCGGGAGCGTGAGGGATCCTCCTACGAGCAGTACTTC.

This clonotype is a singleton in its sample. V usage is TRBV25-1 and J usage is TRBJ1-1; TRBD1 aligns across 9 bases. Germline assignment: CDR1 MGHDK and CDR2 SYGVNS. J gave up 5 bases and V 5 bases, and 15 bases lay outside the gene matches. The CDR3 is made up of 17 amino acids. The CDR3 DNA reads TGTGCCAGCAGTCGTACTACAGGGGGCTCAGGAGGGACTGAAGCTTTCTTT. Translation: CASSRTTGGSGGTEAFF.

This chain joins TRBV5-1 and TRBJ2-7; D is unresolved. Trimming shortened V by 5 bases and J by 5 bases, and 11 bases separated the two germline ends. Germline lookup yields CDR1 SGHRS and CDR2 YFSETQ. This CDR3 region has 12 residues. CDR3 in DNA: TGCGCCAGCAGGAACCGGGTAGACGAGCAGTACTTC. It specifies CASRNRVDEQYF.

The chain employs TRBV5-1 and TRBJ1-2; D ambiguous. CDR3 size: 12 residues. Trimming pared 9 bases from V and 1 base from J, leaving 10 bases between. The germline CDR1 and CDR2 sequences are SGHRS and YFSETQ. DNA for the CDR3: TGCGCCACCCGCCGCCTTAACTATGGCTACACCTTC. This gives the protein CATRRLNYGYTF. The whole variable domain, remainder taken from reference TRBV5-1 and TRBJ1-2, is KAGVTQTPRYLIKTRGQQVTLSCSPISGHRSVSWYQQTPGQGLQFLFEYFSETQRNKGNFPGRFSGRQFSNSRSEMNVSTLELGDSALYLCATRRLNYGYTFGSGTRLTVV.

A single count supports this clonotype. This chain connects TRBV10-3 to TRBJ2-1; D might be TRBD1 or TRBD2, each matching 5 bases. This CDR3 contains 12 residues. V lost 0 bases, J lost 13 bases, and 10 bases lay in between. Germline CDR1 and CDR2: ENHRY and SYGVKD. The CDR3 reads CAISESRGEQFF. CDR3 in DNA: TGTGCCATCAGTGAGTCTAGGGGAGAACAGTTCTTC.

In its sample, this clonotype was seen once. The V and J genes are TRBV9 and TRBJ2-1; 11 nucleotides match TRBD2. V shed 3 bases, J shed 4 bases, and the junction held 15 bases outside the gene matches. This CDR3 is 19 amino acids long. Germline CDR1 is SGDLS and CDR2 is YYNGEE. This CDR3 is CASSERGLAGGPTYNEQFF. CDR3 nucleotide sequence: TGTGCCAGCAGCGAGAGAGGGCTAGCGGGGGGCCCCACTTACAATGAGCAGTTCTTC.

This chain links TRBV28 with TRBJ2-1; a weak D match, TRBD1 (5 bases). Trimming pared 5 bases from V and 3 bases from J, leaving 14 bases between. Per germline, CDR1 MDHEN and CDR2 SYDVKM. The CDR3 loop spans 15 amino acids. The CDR3 DNA follows: TGTGCCAGCAGTAGGGGATCTGCCGGCTACAATGAGCAGTTCTTC. This gives the protein CASSRGSAGYNEQFF. Combining the CDR3 with reference TRBV28 and TRBJ2-1 gives the whole variable domain DVKVTQSSRYLVKRTGEKVFLECVQDMDHENMFWYRQDPGLGLRLIYFSYDVKMKEKGDIPEGYSVSREKKERFSLILESASTNQTSMYLCASSRGSAGYNEQFFGPGTRLTVL.

This chain connects TRBV5-1 to TRBJ2-5; TRBD1 agrees at 8 bases. The germline V gene encodes CDR1 SGHRS and CDR2 YFSETQ. V lost 4 bases, J lost 2 bases, and 4 bases stayed unmatched. The length of the CDR3 is 14 residues. The CDR3 loop is CASSIGQGQETQYF. In DNA form, the CDR3 reads TGCGCCAGCAGCATAGGACAGGGTCAAGAGACCCAGTACTTC.

The J gene is TRBJ1-5, the V gene TRBV7-6; perhaps TRBD1 as D (5 bases). Between the trimmed V and J ends, which lost 1 base and 4 bases, there was a span of 11 bases. From germline, CDR1 is SGHVS and CDR2 FNYEAQ. CDR3 size: 15 residues. CDR3 sequence: CASSLGPRENQPQHF. The CDR3 nucleotides are TGTGCCAGCAGCTTAGGCCCCAGGGAGAATCAGCCCCAGCATTTT.

J is TRBJ2-1 and V is TRBV29-1; D gene uncertain. The CDR3 runs to 15 residues. V lost 7 bases to trimming and J lost 0 bases, with 16 bases between them. Germline CDR1 and CDR2: SQVTM and ANQGSEA. The CDR3 nucleotides read TGCAGCGGGCGATGGGGTTCTAGCTCCTACAATGAGCAGTTCTTC. Translating it yields CSGRWGSSSYNEQFF.

The CDR3 protein is CASSSLSGGRANVLTF. The CDR3 DNA is TGTGCCAGCAGTTCCCTCAGCGGAGGTAGGGCCAACGTCCTGACTTTC. V and J are TRBV6-5 and TRBJ2-6, with D perhaps matching TRBD2 (5 bases). This CDR3 is built from 16 residues. Germline loops: CDR1 MNHEY, CDR2 SVGAGI. V was pared by 4 bases and J by 5 bases, with 15 bases between.

This chain uses TRBV3-1 with TRBJ1-6, with D possibly matching TRBD1 (6 bases). With 3 bases removed from V and 10 bases from J, the gap between germline ends came to 19 bases. The germline CDR1 and CDR2 sequences are LGHDT and YNNKEL (reference sequence). The CDR3 runs to 16 residues. CDR3 in DNA: TGTGCCAGCAGCCATACTGTCACAGGGTATGGATCACCCCTCCACTTT. Its protein product is CASSHTVTGYGSPLHF.